The clone carrying this T cell receptor (beta chain) has only a few counts. What it recognizes is unknown. The sample's time point: pre-sensitization, week 0. The treatment is: therapeutic diphenylcyclopropenone sensitization with weekly scalp DPC. These data are taken from a study of human T cells and chemical hapten exposure. Looking at the study overall: Patients additionally received therapeutic doses of diphenylcyclopropenone on the scalp once a week, and this continued throughout the roughly 26-week study. Alopecia areata, totalis or universalis affected patients, mainly female. The study, taken as a whole, reports: Once DPC sensitization occurred, TCRs above 1 in 1000 frequency showed no change.

Authors' methods: Per sample, the median was 95,638 TCRs, with values from 23,224 to 690,600. Each CDR3 protein gets one entry after TCRdb re-called the RACE reads with MiXCR. The V and J calls here are based on TCRdb, not the publication. The repertoire holds 300,000 to 450,000 distinct CDR3 sequences, with 4.5% to 6% as singletons. The source was whole blood, collected in connection with sensitization to the hapten diphenylcyclopropenone (DPC). This sequence was found in a woman aged 45 to 65 with alopecia areata. Some clones in this sample may be carry-over from other donors' samples.

The CDR3, as DNA: TGTGCCAGCAGGGACGTAGGGGGTGGCAGGACGTTTTTT. This gives the protein CASRDVGGGRTFF. The V gene is TRBV6-1, the J gene TRBJ2-2; tentative D call: TRBD1 (6 bases). The CDR3 is made up of 13 amino acids. CDR1 and CDR2 from the germline V gene are MNHNS and SASEGT. V lost 6 bases and J 16 bases, leaving 21 bases between the germline ends.